A selection of T cell receptor beta chains follows, all from one sample in a study of CD8+CD57+ T cells in acquired aplastic anemia. TCRdb reprocessed the reads with MiXCR, giving one entry per CDR3 protein. The table lists 150,000 to 200,000 distinct CDR3 sequences, less than 60% of them singletons, with over 0.95% in the top ten. Sequencing used sorted CD4+, CD8+, or CD8+CD57+ T cells (not recorded which) from PBMCs. These receptors all come from a human donor with aplastic anemia. Both conserved end residues are trimmed from each CDR3.

V gene	J gene	CDR3 length	CDR3 protein
TRBV5-1	TRBJ1-2	13	ASSLGGDILYGYT
TRBV29-1	TRBJ2-3	11	SADGGSQDTQY
TRBV10-3	TRBJ1-6	13	ASSVRGDSNSPLH
TRBV2	TRBJ2-3	14	ASSLGQGTSTDTQY
TRBV15	TRBJ2-5	9	ATSRTETQY
TRBV12-3/TRBV12-4	TRBJ2-1	13	ASSLGGTPYNEQF
TRBV19	TRBJ2-7	16	ASSIFGGTSGGPYEQY
TRBV29-1	TRBJ1-3	12	SVRDGTSGNTIY
TRBV29-1	TRBJ2-2	13	SVGSGGANTGELF
TRBV29-1	TRBJ2-5	10	SVGGGRETQY
TRBV9	TRBJ1-2	13	ASSPGTGVNYGYT
TRBV7-3	TRBJ1-1	15	ASSLRLGGRVNTEAF
TRBV7-8	TRBJ2-3	11	ASSTGTMDTQY
TRBV6-1	TRBJ2-7	11	ASSPGEGYEQY
TRBV7-9	TRBJ1-1	13	ASSLAGGLNTEAF
TRBV10-3	TRBJ1-2	12	ASSEGAANYGYT
TRBV10-3	TRBJ2-7	13	AISVPSGSSYEQY
TRBV19	TRBJ2-6	12	ASSMGAGANVLT
TRBV20-1	TRBJ2-7	11	SARPGQGSEQY
TRBV19	TRBJ2-3	14	ASRTPGGASTDTQY
TRBV9	TRBJ1-1	14	ASSVAPIVGNTEAF
TRBV7-9	TRBJ2-3	11	ASSGRAADTQY
TRBV2	TRBJ2-2	13	VSGPGLEPTGELF
TRBV7-3	TRBJ1-2	8	ASSFGGYT
TRBV20-1	TRBJ1-4	9	SVLANEKLF
TRBV2	TRBJ2-7	9	ASRIVGEQY